The clone carrying this T cell receptor (beta chain) turned up a few times. No antigen is known for it. V was pared by 4 bases and J by 10 bases, with 21 bases between. Germline V gives CDR1 SGHDT, CDR2 YYEEEE. This CDR3 has 16 residues. The data were taken from a study of cytomegalovirus exposure and HLA in healthy donors. Study results and limitations: In most subjects, TCR beta sequences reportedly gave accurate predictions of HLA-A and HLA-B alleles. Some V segments, TRBV6-2 and TRBV6-3 among them, were indistinguishable and were therefore excluded.

In the PCR, 60 Vbeta and 13 Jbeta primers were used. Sequenced by immunoSEQ multiplex PCR; TCRdb stores in-frame clones only, minus some. The table shows fewer than 200,000 clones, with over 75% occurring only once. The source material was PBMCs. The source is a girl under three years old in good health and CMV-seronegative. The chain employs TRBV5-6 and TRBJ1-6; D perhaps matches TRBD1 (5 bases). CDR3 amino acids: CASSRRSWQGDSPLHF. CDR3 bases: TGTGCCAGCAGCCGCCGATCGTGGCAGGGCGACTCACCCCTCCACTTT.